This T cell receptor (beta chain) was recorded in a study of T cell changes during pregnancy in multiple sclerosis. The protocol was immunoSEQ multiplex PCR, while the TCRdb copy is restricted to in-frame clones and leaves out a portion. The table includes tens of thousands of clones, about 92% detected once. The source material was peripheral blood, sampled in the third trimester of pregnancy. The TCR sequence derives from a female donor with multiple sclerosis, enrolled in a pregnancy study.

CDR3 DNA sequence: TGTGCCAGCAGCTTACGGGGGAGCGGGAGCTACAATGAGCAGTTCTTC. Translated: CASSLRGSGSYNEQFF. The chain recombines TRBV7-6 with TRBJ2-1, with 8 bases that match TRBD2. Germline V gene lookup returns CDR1 SGHVS and CDR2 FNYEAQ. J was trimmed by 3 bases and V by 2 bases; bases with no gene match: 6. CDR3 length: 16 residues.